This paragraph reports one T cell receptor beta chain. Its specificity is unknown. TCRdb recomputed calls from the reads with MiXCR, one row per CDR3 protein. The sample shows approximately 120,000 distinct CDR3 sequences, 25% to 35% of them seen only once. This sample is drawn from a study of T cell repertoires in cytomegalovirus infection. Study summary: Indications came from public TCR beta signatures; they pointed to CMV infection and to a matching HLA type.

Germline CDR1 MDHEN, CDR2 SYDVKM. The CDR3 has 15 amino acids. Trimming took off 2 bases at V and 5 bases at J, with 15 bases between the two ends. This specimen consisted of CD8+ T cells from cultured PBMCs, obtained from culture after CMV antigen stimulation. The receptor was isolated from a human donor in good health (CMV status not recorded). Some clones in this sample may be carry-over from other donors' samples. This chain joins TRBV28 and TRBJ2-5, with a possible D match to TRBD1 (5 bases). As DNA, the CDR3 is TGTGCCAGCAGTTTAAGGGGTGGGCCGACGGAGACCCAGTACTTC. This encodes CASSLRGGPTETQYF.